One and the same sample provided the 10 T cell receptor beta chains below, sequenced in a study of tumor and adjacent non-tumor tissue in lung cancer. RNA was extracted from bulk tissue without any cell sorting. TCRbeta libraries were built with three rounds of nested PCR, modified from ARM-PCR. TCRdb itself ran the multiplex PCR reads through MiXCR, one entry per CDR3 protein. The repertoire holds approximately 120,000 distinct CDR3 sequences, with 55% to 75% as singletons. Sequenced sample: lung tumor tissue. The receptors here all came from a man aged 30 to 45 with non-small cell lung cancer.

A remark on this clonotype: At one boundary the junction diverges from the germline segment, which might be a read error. The CDR3 bases are TGTGCCAGCAACCACAGGGTCGAGACCCGGTACTTT. Encoded protein: CASNHRVETRYF. V and J are TRBV11-2 and TRBJ2-5; D may be TRBD1 (6 bases). Germline V CDR1 and CDR2: SGHAT, FQNNGV. The CDR3 totals 12 residues.

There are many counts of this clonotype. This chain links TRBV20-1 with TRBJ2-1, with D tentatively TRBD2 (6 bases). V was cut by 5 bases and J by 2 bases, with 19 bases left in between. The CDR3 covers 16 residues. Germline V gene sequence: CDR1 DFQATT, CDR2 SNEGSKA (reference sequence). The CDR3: CSAPGPGGGTYNEQFF. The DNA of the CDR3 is TGCAGTGCTCCTGGCCCCGGGGGAGGCACCTACAATGAGCAGTTCTTC.

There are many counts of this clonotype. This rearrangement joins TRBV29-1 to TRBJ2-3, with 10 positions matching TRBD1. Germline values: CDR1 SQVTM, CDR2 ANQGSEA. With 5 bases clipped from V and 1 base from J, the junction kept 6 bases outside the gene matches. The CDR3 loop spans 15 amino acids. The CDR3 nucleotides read TGCAGCGTTTGTACCGGGACAGGGGGCACAGATACGCAGTATTTT. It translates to CSVCTGTGGTDTQYF.

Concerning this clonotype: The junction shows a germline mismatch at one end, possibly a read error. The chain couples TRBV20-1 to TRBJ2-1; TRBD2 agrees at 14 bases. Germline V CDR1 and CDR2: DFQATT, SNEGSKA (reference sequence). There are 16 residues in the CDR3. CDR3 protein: CSARDRWTSGGNGQFF. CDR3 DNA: TGCAGTGCTAGAGACCGATGGACTAGCGGGGGGAATGGGCAGTTCTTC.

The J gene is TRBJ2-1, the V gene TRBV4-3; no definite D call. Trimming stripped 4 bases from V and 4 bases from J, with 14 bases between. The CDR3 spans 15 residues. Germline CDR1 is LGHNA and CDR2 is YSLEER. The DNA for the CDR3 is TGCGCCAGCAGCCCCTCGCAGGAACGTTACAATGAGCAGTTCTTC. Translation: CASSPSQERYNEQFF.

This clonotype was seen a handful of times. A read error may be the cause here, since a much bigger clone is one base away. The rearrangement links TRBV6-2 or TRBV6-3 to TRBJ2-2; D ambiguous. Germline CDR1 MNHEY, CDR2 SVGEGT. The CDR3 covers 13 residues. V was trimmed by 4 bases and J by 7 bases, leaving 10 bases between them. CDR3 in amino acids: CASSCSTNGELFF. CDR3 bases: TGTGCCAGCAGTTGCTCGACCAACGGGGAGCTGTTTTTT.

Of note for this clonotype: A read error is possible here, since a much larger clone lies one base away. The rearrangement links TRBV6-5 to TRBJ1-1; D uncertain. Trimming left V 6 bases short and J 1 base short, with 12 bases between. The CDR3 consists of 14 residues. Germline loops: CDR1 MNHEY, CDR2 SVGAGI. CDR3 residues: CASRTLIGNTEAFF. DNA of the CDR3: TGTGCCAGCAGGACCCTCATTGGGAACACTGAAGCTTTCTTT.

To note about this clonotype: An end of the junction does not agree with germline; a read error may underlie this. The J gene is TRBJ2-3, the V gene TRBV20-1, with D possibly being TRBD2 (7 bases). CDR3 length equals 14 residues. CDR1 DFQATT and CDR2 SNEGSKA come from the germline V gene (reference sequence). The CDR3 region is CSASMGGPQDMQYF. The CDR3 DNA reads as TGCAGTGCTAGCATGGGGGGGCCTCAAGATATGCAGTATTTT.

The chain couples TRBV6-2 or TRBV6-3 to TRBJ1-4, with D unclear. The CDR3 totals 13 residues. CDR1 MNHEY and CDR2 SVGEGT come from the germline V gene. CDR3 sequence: CVTSSSGLGKLFF. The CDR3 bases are TGTGTCACCAGTTCCTCAGGTCTCGGAAAACTGTTTTTT.

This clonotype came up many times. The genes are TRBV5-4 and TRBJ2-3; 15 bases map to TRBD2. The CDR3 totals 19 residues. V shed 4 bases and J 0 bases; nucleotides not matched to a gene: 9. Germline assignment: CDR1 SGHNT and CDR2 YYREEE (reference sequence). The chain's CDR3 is CASSTGLAGGTDSTDTQYF. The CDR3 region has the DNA TGTGCCAGCAGCACGGGACTAGCGGGAGGAACGGATAGCACAGATACGCAGTATTTT.